These 17 T cell receptor beta chains came from one sample sequenced in a study of T cell repertoires in cytomegalovirus infection. Via MiXCR, TCRdb re-called the reads, giving one row per CDR3 protein. The data contain around 530,000 distinct CDR3 sequences, roughly 29% of them singletons. The sample consisted of PBMCs. These receptors all stem from a human donor in good health (CMV status not recorded). Some clones in this sample may be carry-over from other donors' samples.

This clonotype is a singleton in its sample. The V gene is TRBV7-9, the J gene TRBJ2-2; the match to TRBD1 covers 10 bases. The CDR3 runs 16 residues. The V gene end was trimmed by 2 bases and the J gene end by 7 bases; junction bases not matched to a gene: 7. Germline assignment: CDR1 SEHNR and CDR2 FQNEAQ (reference sequence). The CDR3 DNA is TGTGCCAGCAGCTTATATGGGACAGGGGCCGTCGGGGAGCTGTTTTTT. This sequence encodes CASSLYGTGAVGELFF.

There are a few counts of this clonotype. V usage is TRBV20-1 and J usage is TRBJ1-4; D unresolved. The CDR3 length is 11 residues. The germline gives CDR1 DFQATT, CDR2 SNEGSKA (reference sequence). Between the trimmed V and J ends, which lost 6 bases and 6 bases, there was a span of 8 bases. CDR3 nucleotide sequence: TGCAGTGCCCTGGACTATGAAAAACTGTTTTTT. This gives the protein CSALDYEKLFF.

This clonotype was picked up a small number of times. The chain joins TRBV6-2 or TRBV6-3 to TRBJ1-5; TRBD1 matches 9 bases. CDR3 length: 14 amino acids. Germline V gene lookup returns CDR1 MNHEY and CDR2 SVGEGT. V was clipped by 4 bases and J by 9 bases; unmatched bases: 7. CDR3 in amino acids: CASSFDRGNRPQHF. In DNA form, the CDR3 reads TGTGCCAGCAGTTTCGACAGGGGGAATAGGCCCCAGCATTTT.

This clonotype turned up a few times. The chain has TRBV4-3 and TRBJ1-1; 7 nucleotides match TRBD1. The CDR3 totals 15 residues. J gave up 4 bases and V 1 base, and 6 bases lay outside the gene matches. Germline assignment: CDR1 LGHNA and CDR2 YSLEER. CDR3 DNA sequence: TGCGCCAGCAGCCAAGCGGACAGGAGACCCACTGAAGCTTTCTTT. Translation gives CASSQADRRPTEAFF.

Remarks on this clonotype: A single base separates this from a much larger clone, so it may be a read error. The V gene is TRBV6-1, the J gene TRBJ2-5; 13 bases agree with TRBD2. Germline CDR1 and CDR2: MNHNS and SASEGT. The CDR3 runs to 15 residues. V was pared by 5 bases and J by 5 bases, with 5 bases of the junction left unmatched. The CDR3 spells CASSNGLAGVETQYF. The CDR3 DNA sequence: TGTGCCAGCAGTAACGGACTAGCGGGAGTTGAGACCCAGTACTTC.

This clonotype was counted at least ten times. The rearrangement joins TRBV7-2 to TRBJ1-2, with D tentatively TRBD1 (5 bases). The CDR3 runs 13 residues. The V gene lost 5 bases and the J gene lost 4 bases, with 11 bases spanning the gap. In germline, CDR1 is SGHTA, CDR2 FQGNSA. CDR3 in amino acids: CASSPGRSYGYTF. In DNA, the CDR3 is TGTGCCAGCAGCCCGGGACGGAGCTATGGCTACACCTTC.

The chain links TRBV6-2 or TRBV6-3 to TRBJ2-3; 8 bases align to TRBD2. Germline trimming cut 2 bases from V and 4 bases from J; bases unmatched to any gene: 11. CDR3 length equals 17 residues. Per germline, CDR1 MNHEY and CDR2 SVGEGT. Here the CDR3 reads CASSYGIAGHNSDTQYF. CDR3 DNA: TGTGCCAGCAGTTACGGAATAGCGGGGCACAACTCAGATACGCAGTATTTT.

The rearrangement uses TRBV6-1 and TRBJ2-7; perhaps TRBD2 as D (6 bases). The CDR3 consists of 15 residues. The germline gives CDR1 MNHNS, CDR2 SASEGT. Trimming pared 1 base from V and 4 bases from J, leaving 14 bases between. CDR3 nucleotide sequence: TGTGCCAGCAGTGAAGGGGCTAGCGCCATTTACGAGCAGTACGTC. Amino acid sequence: CASSEGASAIYEQYV.

There are a few counts of this clonotype. Germline and junction disagree at one end, which may indicate a read error. The chain links TRBV29-1 to TRBJ2-1; no firm D call. The CDR3 covers 8 residues. CDR1 and CDR2 (germline): SQVTM, ANQGSEA. The CDR3 DNA sequence: TGCAGCGCCAATGGGCAGTTCTTC. The encoded protein is CSANGQFF.

This clonotype appeared a few times. This chain links TRBV6-2 or TRBV6-3 with TRBJ1-2; 9 bases line up with TRBD1. This CDR3 has 14 residues. Germline CDR1 is MNHEY and CDR2 is SVGEGT. J gave up 9 bases and V 7 bases, and 12 bases lay outside the gene matches. The CDR3 DNA follows: TGTGCCAGCAAGCGACCGGGACAGGGTGTAAGCTACACCTTC. This codes for CASKRPGQGVSYTF.

This clonotype was counted at least ten times. The chain employs TRBV7-2 and TRBJ2-5; possibly TRBD1 for D (5 bases). CDR1 SGHTA and CDR2 FQGNSA come from the germline V gene. V was shortened by 4 bases and J by 5 bases, with 17 bases between the two germline ends. This CDR3 contains 15 residues. The chain's CDR3 is CASSYSAQGVETQYF. The CDR3 region has the DNA TGTGCCAGCAGCTACTCAGCGCAGGGTGTGGAGACCCAGTACTTC.

DNA for the CDR3: TGTGCCAGCAGCTTTAGGACAGGGGAAGAGCAGTACGTC. Encoded protein: CASSFRTGEEQYV. The chain uses TRBV5-4 and TRBJ2-7; TRBD1 matches at 9 bases. The germline gives CDR1 SGHNT, CDR2 YYREEE (reference sequence). V dropped 2 bases and J dropped 7; count of bases not matched to a gene: 4. This CDR3 spans 13 amino acids.

The table lists this clonotype with many counts. CDR3 coding DNA: TGTGCCAGCAGTTCGGGACTAGCGGTAGTTCCGCAGTATTTT. This translates into CASSSGLAVVPQYF. V and J are TRBV12-3 or TRBV12-4 and TRBJ2-3, with TRBD2 matching over 11 bases. The ends lost 4 bases at V and 10 bases at J; junction bases unmatched: 7. The CDR3 contains 14 residues.

This clonotype was counted only a few times. This chain joins TRBV6-6 and TRBJ1-2, with D unclear. The germline CDR1 and CDR2 sequences are MNHNY and SVGAGI (reference sequence). CDR3 length equals 16 residues. V was shortened by 0 bases and J by 4 bases, with 15 bases between the two germline ends. The DNA of the CDR3 is TGTGCCAGCAGTTACTCGACGGTAGGGCGTGTCTATGGCTACACCTTC. This translates into CASSYSTVGRVYGYTF.

This chain links TRBV6-1 with TRBJ2-3; 8 bases fit TRBD2. Germline V gives CDR1 MNHNS, CDR2 SASEGT. Trimming took 2 bases from V and 2 from J; bases not matched to a gene: 3. The CDR3 runs to 15 residues. CDR3 sequence reads: CASSESGGPTDTQYF. In nucleotides, the CDR3 is TGTGCCAGCAGTGAATCGGGAGGGCCCACAGATACGCAGTATTTT.

The sample holds many counts of this clonotype. J is TRBJ1-5 and V is TRBV7-2, with 8 bases matching TRBD1. The CDR3 totals 17 residues. V lost 1 base and J lost 1; bases outside the gene matches: 6. Germline V lookup: CDR1 SGHTA, CDR2 FQGNSA. CDR3 region: CASSLDRNRGSNQPQHF. As DNA, the CDR3 is TGTGCCAGCAGCTTAGATCGAAACAGGGGGAGCAATCAGCCCCAGCATTTT.

The chain employs TRBV7-2 and TRBJ2-1; 9 bases agree with TRBD2. This CDR3 has 15 amino acids. J was trimmed by 4 bases and V by 4 bases; bases with no gene match: 5. Germline CDR1 is SGHTA and CDR2 is FQGNSA. The CDR3 protein is CASSSIAGVYNEQFF. DNA of the CDR3: TGTGCCAGCAGCTCAATAGCGGGAGTTTACAATGAGCAGTTCTTC.